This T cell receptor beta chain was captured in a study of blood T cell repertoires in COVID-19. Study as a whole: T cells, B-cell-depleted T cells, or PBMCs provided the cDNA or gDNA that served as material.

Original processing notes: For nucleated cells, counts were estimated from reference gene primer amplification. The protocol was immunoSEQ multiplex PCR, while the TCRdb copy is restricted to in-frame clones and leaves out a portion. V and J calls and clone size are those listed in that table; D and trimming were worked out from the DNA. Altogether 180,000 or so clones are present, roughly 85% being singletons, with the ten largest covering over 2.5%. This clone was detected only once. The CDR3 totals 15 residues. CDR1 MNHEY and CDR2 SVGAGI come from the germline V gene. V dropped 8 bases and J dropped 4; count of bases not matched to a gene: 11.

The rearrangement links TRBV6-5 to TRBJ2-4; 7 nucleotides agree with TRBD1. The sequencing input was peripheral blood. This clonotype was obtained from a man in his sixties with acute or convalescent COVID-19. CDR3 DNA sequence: TGTGCCAGCTCCCCCAGGGGGAGATCGAAAAACATTCAGTACTTC. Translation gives CASSPRGRSKNIQYF.